The 10 T cell receptor beta chains in this list originate from one sample, sequenced in a study of radiation and T cells in renal cell carcinoma (dated by TCRdb to 2019 to 2021). The time point label, as the study defines it: baseline pretreatment blood. This specimen's treatment or condition label, interpreted: 15 Gy SBRT to primary tumor, nephrectomy 4 weeks later. Libraries were constructed by the immunoSEQ multiplex PCR assay. In its TCRdb copy, this immuneACCESS table keeps in-frame sequences only and misses some clones. Where compared with another copy, unresolved V genes explain less than half of these, and the others have no known cause. This sample holds 130,000 to 150,000 clones; approximately 91% were observed only once. The top ten hold 12% of the sample. Source: blood, taken from a patient whose treatment included radiotherapy and nephrectomy. The receptor source for this set is a woman aged 45-65 years with renal cell carcinoma.

The rearrangement links TRBV4-3 to TRBJ2-2, with D uncertain. V lost 2 bases, J lost 6 bases, and 16 bases lay in between. The CDR3 consists of 16 residues. Germline V gene lookup returns CDR1 LGHNA and CDR2 YSLEER. The CDR3: CASSQRPPDLAGELFF. DNA for the CDR3: TGCGCCAGCAGCCAACGCCCACCTGATTTGGCCGGGGAGCTGTTTTTT.

The chain has TRBV6-5 and TRBJ1-2; D is unresolved. V dropped 2 bases and J dropped 3 bases, with 7 bases sitting between them. Germline V CDR1 and CDR2: MNHEY, SVGAGI. There are 13 residues in the CDR3. This chain's CDR3 is CASSYSSDYGYTF. The CDR3 nucleotides are TGTGCCAGCAGTTACAGTTCAGACTATGGCTACACCTTC.

The V gene is TRBV7-2, the J gene TRBJ2-7; 11 bases fit TRBD2. There are 16 residues in the CDR3. Germline V gene lookup returns CDR1 SGHTA and CDR2 FQGNSA. V dropped 5 bases and J dropped 7; count of bases not matched to a gene: 13. This chain's CDR3 is CASSPQGGGLAAEQYF. The CDR3 bases are TGTGCCAGCAGCCCCCAGGGGGGGGGACTAGCGGCGGAGCAGTACTTC.

The rearrangement joins TRBV27 to TRBJ1-1; the match to TRBD1 covers 7 bases. V lost 5 bases to trimming and J lost 1 base; unmatched junction nucleotides: 10. The CDR3 totals 16 residues. CDR1 MNHEY and CDR2 SMNVEV come from the germline V gene (reference sequence). CDR3 DNA sequence: TGTGCCAGCAGTCGCGGGACAGCCGGCCCGAACACTGAAGCTTTCTTT. Protein sequence: CASSRGTAGPNTEAFF.

This clone appeared a few times. V usage is TRBV29-1 and J usage is TRBJ1-1; perhaps TRBD1 as D (5 bases). V lost 7 bases and J lost 1, with 19 bases in between. This CDR3 is built from 15 residues. Germline V gene lookup returns CDR1 SQVTM and CDR2 ANQGSEA. CDR3 sequence: CSAAKGAGGNTEAFF. CDR3 in DNA: TGCAGCGCCGCAAAAGGGGCCGGAGGGAACACTGAAGCTTTCTTT.

V gene TRBV27 combines with J gene TRBJ2-1, with TRBD2 as a possible D gene (6 bases). The CDR3 covers 14 residues. Germline V gene sequence: CDR1 MNHEY, CDR2 SMNVEV (reference sequence). V shed 3 bases and J shed 3 bases, with 9 bases lying between them. DNA of the CDR3: TGTGCCAGCAGTTTCGCGGGGTACTACAATGAGCAGTTCTTC. This codes for CASSFAGYYNEQFF.

This sequence joins TRBV7-2 and TRBJ2-5; D is possibly TRBD2 (5 bases). Germline CDR1 is SGHTA and CDR2 is FQGNSA. The CDR3 runs to 16 residues. Trimming shortened V by 2 bases and J by 1 base, and 14 bases separated the two germline ends. The DNA of the CDR3 is TGTGCCAGCAGCTTAACACCCTCGGACTTCCAAGAGACCCAGTACTTC. Protein sequence: CASSLTPSDFQETQYF.

The chain employs TRBV10-3 and TRBJ1-2, with 9 bases that match TRBD1. Germline trimming cut 2 bases from V and 6 bases from J; bases unmatched to any gene: 4. The CDR3 covers 14 residues. In germline, CDR1 is ENHRY, CDR2 SYGVKD. The CDR3 region is CAISEAGTGHGYTF. The CDR3 DNA reads TGTGCCATCAGTGAGGCCGGGACAGGGCATGGCTACACCTTC.

Worth noting for this clone: In the same sample, other DNA sequences code for this CDR3. This chain joins TRBV2 and TRBJ2-2; no clear D gene. The ends were cut back, 6 bases at V and 2 bases at J, with 4 bases in the middle. Germline CDR1 and CDR2: SNHLY and FYNNEI. CDR3 size: 12 residues. As DNA, the CDR3 is TGTGCCAGCAGCCTCAACACCGGGGAGCTGTTTTTT. It translates to CASSLNTGELFF.

The chain combines TRBV7-2 with TRBJ1-4; D uncertain. The CDR3 has 17 residues. Trimming left V 1 base short and J 0 bases short, with 12 bases between. The germline gives CDR1 SGHTA, CDR2 FQGNSA. For the CDR3, the DNA is TGTGCCAGCAGCTTAGTTGGGTTCAGTGCAACTAATGAAAAACTGTTTTTT. It is translated as CASSLVGFSATNEKLFF.